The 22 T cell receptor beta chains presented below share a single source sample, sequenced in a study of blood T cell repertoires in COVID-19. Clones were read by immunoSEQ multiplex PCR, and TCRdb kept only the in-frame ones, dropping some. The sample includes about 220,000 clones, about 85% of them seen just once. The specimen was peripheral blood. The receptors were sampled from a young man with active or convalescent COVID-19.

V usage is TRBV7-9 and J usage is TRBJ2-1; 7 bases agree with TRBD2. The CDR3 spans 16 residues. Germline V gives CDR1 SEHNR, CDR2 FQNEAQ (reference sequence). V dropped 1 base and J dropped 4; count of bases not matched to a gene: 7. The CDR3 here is CASSLVSSGTYNEQFF. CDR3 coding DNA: TGTGCCAGCAGCTTAGTATCCAGCGGGACTTACAATGAGCAGTTCTTC.

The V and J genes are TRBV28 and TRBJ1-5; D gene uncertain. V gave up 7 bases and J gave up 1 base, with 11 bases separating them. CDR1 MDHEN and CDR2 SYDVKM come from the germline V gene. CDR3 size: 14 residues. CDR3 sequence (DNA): TGTGCCAGCAAGGAGGTATCAAGCAATCAGCCCCAGCATTTT. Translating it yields CASKEVSSNQPQHF.

CDR3 protein: CASSVGRSPPYEQYF. The CDR3, as DNA: TGTGCCAGCAGTGTGGGGCGCTCCCCACCCTACGAGCAGTACTTC. The genes are TRBV6-2 or TRBV6-3 and TRBJ2-7; D might be TRBD1 (5 bases). The CDR3 has 15 amino acids. Germline V gene lookup returns CDR1 MNHEY and CDR2 SVGEGT. The V end lost 5 bases, the J end lost 2 bases, and 16 bases lay between the germline ends.

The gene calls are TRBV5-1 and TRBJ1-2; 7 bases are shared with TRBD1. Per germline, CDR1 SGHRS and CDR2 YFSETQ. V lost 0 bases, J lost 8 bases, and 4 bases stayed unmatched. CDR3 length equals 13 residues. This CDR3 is CASSLGDRVGYTF. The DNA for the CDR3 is TGCGCCAGCAGCTTGGGTGACAGGGTCGGCTACACCTTC.

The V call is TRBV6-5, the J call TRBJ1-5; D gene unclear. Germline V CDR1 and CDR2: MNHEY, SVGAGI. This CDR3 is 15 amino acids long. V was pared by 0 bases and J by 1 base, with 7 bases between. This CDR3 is CASSYSVESNQPQHF. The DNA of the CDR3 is TGTGCCAGCAGTTACTCGGTGGAGAGCAATCAGCCCCAGCATTTT.

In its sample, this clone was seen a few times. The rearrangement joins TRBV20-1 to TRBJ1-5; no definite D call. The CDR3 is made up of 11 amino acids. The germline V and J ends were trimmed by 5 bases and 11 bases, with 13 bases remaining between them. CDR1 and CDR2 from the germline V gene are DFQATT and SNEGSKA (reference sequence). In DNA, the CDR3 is TGCAGTGCTGGCCTCCAAAGAACCCAGCATTTT. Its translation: CSAGLQRTQHF.

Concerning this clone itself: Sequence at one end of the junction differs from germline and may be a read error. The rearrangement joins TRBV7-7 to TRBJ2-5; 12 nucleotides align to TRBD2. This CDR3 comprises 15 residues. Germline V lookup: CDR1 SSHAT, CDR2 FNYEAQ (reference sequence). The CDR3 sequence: CASSPPGLAGETQYF. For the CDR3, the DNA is TGTGCTAGCAGCCCCCCGGGACTAGCGGGAGAGACCCAGTACTTC.

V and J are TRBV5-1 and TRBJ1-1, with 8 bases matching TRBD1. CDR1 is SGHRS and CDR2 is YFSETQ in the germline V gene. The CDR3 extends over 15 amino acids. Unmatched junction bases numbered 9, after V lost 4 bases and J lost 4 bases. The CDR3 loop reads CASSPMTGVGTEAFF. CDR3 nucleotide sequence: TGCGCCAGCAGCCCGATGACAGGGGTTGGCACTGAAGCTTTCTTT.

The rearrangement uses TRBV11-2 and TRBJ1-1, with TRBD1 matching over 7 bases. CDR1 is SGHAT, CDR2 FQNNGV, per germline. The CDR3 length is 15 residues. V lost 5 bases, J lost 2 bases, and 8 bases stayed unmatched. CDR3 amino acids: CASSTRTGLNTEAFF. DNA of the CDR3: TGTGCCAGCAGCACCCGGACAGGTTTAAACACTGAAGCTTTCTTT.

The CDR3 DNA reads as TGTGCCAGCAGACCCCCCAGGGCCATGAACACTGAAGCTTTCTTT. Protein: CASRPPRAMNTEAFF. The V and J genes are TRBV28 and TRBJ1-1; TRBD1 is a possible D gene (5 bases). This CDR3 is 15 amino acids long. Germline CDR1 MDHEN, CDR2 SYDVKM. The V end was cut by 6 bases, the J end by 0 bases, with 14 bases between.

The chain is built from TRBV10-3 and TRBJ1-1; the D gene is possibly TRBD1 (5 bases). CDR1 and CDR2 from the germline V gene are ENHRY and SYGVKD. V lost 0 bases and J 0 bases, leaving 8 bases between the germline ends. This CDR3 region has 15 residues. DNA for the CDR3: TGTGCCATCAGTGAGTCCGGGGGGATGAACACTGAAGCTTTCTTT. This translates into CAISESGGMNTEAFF.

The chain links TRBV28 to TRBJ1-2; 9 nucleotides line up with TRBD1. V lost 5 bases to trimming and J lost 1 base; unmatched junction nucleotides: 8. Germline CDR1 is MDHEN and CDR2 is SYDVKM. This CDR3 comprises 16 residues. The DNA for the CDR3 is TGTGCCAGCAGTCTCACCGGGACAGGGAGTAACTATGGCTACACCTTC. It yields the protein CASSLTGTGSNYGYTF.

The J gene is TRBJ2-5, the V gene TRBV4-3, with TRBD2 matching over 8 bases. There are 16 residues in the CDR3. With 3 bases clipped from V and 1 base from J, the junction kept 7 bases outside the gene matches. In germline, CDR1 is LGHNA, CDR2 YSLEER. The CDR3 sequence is CASSQGLLAAQETQYF. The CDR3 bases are TGCGCCAGCAGCCAGGGTCTACTAGCGGCCCAAGAGACCCAGTACTTC.

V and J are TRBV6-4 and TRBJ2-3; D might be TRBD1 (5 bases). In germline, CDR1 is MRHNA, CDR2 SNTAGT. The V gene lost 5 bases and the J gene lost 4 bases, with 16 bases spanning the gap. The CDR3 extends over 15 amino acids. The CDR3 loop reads CASSFQGTTADTQYF. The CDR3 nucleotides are TGTGCCAGCAGTTTCCAGGGCACCACGGCAGATACGCAGTATTTT.

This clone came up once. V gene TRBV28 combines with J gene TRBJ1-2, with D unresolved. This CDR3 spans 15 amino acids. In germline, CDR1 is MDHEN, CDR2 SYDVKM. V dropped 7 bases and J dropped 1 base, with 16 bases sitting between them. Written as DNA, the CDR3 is TGTGCCAGCACCCTCGGGATTCGGAGTAACTATGGCTACACCTTC. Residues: CASTLGIRSNYGYTF.

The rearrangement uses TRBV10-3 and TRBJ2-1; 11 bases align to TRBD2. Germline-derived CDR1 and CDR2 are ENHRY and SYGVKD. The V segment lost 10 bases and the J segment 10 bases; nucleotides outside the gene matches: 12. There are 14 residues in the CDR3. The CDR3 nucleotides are TGTGCCACCTCTCCCGAATCTAGCGGGGGGGAGCAGTTCTTC. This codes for CATSPESSGGEQFF.

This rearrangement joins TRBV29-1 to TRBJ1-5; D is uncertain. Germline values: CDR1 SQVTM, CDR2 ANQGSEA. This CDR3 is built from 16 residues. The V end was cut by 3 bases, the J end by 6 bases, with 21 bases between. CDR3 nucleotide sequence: TGCAGCGTTGACCCTCCTACGGGGAGGGTGGGTCAGCCCCAGCATTTT. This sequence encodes CSVDPPTGRVGQPQHF.

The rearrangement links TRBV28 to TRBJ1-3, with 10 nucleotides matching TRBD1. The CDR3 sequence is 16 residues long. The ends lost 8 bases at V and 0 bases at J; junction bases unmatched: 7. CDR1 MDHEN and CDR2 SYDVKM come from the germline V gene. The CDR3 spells CASGTGTGVSGNTIYF. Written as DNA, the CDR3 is TGTGCCAGCGGTACAGGGACAGGGGTCTCTGGAAACACCATATATTTT.

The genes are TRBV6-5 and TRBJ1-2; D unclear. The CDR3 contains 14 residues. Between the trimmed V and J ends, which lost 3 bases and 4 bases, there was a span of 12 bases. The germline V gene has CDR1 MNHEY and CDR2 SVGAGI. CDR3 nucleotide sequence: TGTGCCAGCAGTTATATTGGAGTCGGCTATGGCTACACCTTC. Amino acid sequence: CASSYIGVGYGYTF.

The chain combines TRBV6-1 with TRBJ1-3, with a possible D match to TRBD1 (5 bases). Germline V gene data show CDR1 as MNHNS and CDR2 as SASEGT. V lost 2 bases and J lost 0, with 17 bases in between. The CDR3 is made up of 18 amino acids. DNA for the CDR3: TGTGCCAGCAGTGAACCTCGGAGGGGTCGCAGCTCTGGAAACACCATATATTTT. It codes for CASSEPRRGRSSGNTIYF.

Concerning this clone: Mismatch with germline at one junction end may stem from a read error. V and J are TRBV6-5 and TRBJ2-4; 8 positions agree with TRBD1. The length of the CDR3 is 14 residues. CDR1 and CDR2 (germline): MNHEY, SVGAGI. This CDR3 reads CASGYSTGANIQYF. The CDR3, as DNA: TGTGCCAGCGGTTACTCGACAGGGGCGAACATTCAGTACTTC.

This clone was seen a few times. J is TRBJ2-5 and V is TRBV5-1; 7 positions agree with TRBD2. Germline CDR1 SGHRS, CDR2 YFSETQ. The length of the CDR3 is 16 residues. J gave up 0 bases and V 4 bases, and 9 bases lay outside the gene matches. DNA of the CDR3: TGCGCCAGCAGCAAAACTAGCGAGACCTACCAAGAGACCCAGTACTTC. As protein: CASSKTSETYQETQYF. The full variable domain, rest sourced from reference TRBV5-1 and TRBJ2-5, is KAGVTQTPRYLIKTRGQQVTLSCSPISGHRSVSWYQQTPGQGLQFLFEYFSETQRNKGNFPGRFSGRQFSNSRSEMNVSTLELGDSALYLCASSKTSETYQETQYFGPGTRLLVL.